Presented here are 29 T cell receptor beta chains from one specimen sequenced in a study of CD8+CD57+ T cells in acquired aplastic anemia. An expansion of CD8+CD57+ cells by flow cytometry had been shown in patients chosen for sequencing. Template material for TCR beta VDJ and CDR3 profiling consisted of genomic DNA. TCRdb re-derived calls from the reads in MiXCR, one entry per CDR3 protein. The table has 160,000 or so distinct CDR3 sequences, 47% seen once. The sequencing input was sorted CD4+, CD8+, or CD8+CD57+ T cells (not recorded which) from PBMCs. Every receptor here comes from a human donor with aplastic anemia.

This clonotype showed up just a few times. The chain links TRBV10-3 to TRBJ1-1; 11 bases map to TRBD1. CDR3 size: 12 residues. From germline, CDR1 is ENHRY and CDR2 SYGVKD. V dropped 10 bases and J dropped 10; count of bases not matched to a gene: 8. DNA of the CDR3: TGTGCCAGCTGGACAGGGGGCGTAGGAGCTTTCTTT. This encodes CASWTGGVGAFF.

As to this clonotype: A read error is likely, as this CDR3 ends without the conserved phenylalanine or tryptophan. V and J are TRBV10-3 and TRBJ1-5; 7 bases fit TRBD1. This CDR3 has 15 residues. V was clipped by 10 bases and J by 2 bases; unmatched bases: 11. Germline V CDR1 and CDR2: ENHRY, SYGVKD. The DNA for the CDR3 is TGTGCCACCAAAAACGCTCAGGGGGGCAATCAGCCCCAGCATTCT. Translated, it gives CATKNAQGGNQPQHS.

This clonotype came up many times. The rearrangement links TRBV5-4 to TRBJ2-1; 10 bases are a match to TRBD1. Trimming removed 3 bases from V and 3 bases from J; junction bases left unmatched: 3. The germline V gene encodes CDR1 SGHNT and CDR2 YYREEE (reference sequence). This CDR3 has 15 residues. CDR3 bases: TGTGCCAGCAGCTCTGGGACAGGGGTCTACAATGAGCAGTTCTTC. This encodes CASSSGTGVYNEQFF.

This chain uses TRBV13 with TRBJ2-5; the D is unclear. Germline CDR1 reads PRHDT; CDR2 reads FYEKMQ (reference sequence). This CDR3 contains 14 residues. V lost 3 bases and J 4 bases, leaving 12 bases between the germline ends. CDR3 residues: CASSLGWTRETQYF. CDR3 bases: TGTGCCAGCAGCTTGGGCTGGACGAGAGAGACCCAGTACTTC.

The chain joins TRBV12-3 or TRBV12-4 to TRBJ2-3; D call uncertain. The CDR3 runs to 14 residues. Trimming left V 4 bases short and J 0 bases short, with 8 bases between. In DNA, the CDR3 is TGTGCCAGCAGTTCCAGGTCTAGCACAGATACGCAGTATTTT. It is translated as CASSSRSSTDTQYF.

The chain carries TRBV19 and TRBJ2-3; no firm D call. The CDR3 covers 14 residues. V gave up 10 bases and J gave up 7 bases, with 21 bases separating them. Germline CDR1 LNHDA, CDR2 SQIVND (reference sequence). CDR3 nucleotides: TGTGCCACCAGTGACCCTGGACGCCCAAATACGCAGTATTTT. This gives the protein CATSDPGRPNTQYF.

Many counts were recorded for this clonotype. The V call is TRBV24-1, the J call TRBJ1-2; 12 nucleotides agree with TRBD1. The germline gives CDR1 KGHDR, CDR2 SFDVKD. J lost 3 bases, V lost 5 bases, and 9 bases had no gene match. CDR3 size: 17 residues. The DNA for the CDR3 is TGTGCCACCAGTGCTAGGGGACAGGGGGCGAAAGACTATGGCTACACCTTC. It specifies CATSARGQGAKDYGYTF.

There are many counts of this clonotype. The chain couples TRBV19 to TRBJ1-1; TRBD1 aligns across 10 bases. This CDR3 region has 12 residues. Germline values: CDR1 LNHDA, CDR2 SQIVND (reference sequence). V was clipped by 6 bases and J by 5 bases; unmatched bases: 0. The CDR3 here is CASRDRGTEAFF. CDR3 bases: TGTGCCAGTAGGGACAGGGGGACTGAAGCTTTCTTT. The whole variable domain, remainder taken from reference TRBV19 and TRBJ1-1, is DGGITQSPKYLFRKEGQNVTLSCEQNLNHDAMYWYRQDPGQGLRLIYYSQIVNDFQKGDIAEGYSVSREKKESFPLTVTSAQKNPTAFYLCASRDRGTEAFFGQGTRLTVV.

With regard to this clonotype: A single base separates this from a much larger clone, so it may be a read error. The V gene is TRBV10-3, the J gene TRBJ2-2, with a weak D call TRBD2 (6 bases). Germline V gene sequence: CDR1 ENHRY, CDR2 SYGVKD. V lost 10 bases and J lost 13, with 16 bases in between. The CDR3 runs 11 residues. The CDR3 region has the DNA TGTGCCAGCAGCGGGTATTTTCGGCTGTTTTTT. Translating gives CASSGYFRLFF.

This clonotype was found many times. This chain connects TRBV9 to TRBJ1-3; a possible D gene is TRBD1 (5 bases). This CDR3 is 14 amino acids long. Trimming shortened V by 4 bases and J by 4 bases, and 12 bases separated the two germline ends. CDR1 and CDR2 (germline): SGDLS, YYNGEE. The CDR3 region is CASSRQTVGNTIYF. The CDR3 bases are TGTGCCAGCAGCCGCCAGACAGTCGGAAACACCATATATTTT.

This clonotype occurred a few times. This chain's CDR3 is CASNTQTGFSTDTQYF. The CDR3, as DNA: TGTGCCAGCAACACACAGACAGGGTTTAGCACAGATACGCAGTATTTT. The chain recombines TRBV6-1 with TRBJ2-3; TRBD1 matches at 7 bases. J lost 0 bases, V lost 7 bases, and 10 bases had no gene match. The germline V gene has CDR1 MNHNS and CDR2 SASEGT. There are 16 residues in the CDR3.

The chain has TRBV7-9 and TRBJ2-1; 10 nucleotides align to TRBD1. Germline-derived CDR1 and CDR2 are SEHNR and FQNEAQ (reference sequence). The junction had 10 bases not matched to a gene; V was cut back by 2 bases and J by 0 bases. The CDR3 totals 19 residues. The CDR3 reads CASSLFVGQGRISYNEQFF. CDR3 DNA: TGTGCCAGCAGCTTATTTGTGGGACAGGGGAGAATCTCCTACAATGAGCAGTTCTTC.

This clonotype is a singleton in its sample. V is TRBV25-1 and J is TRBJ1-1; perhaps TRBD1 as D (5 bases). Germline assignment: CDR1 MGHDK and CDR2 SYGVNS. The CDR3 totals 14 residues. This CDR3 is CARDPDRQYTEAFF. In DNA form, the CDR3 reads TGTGCTAGAGATCCCGACAGACAGTACACTGAAGCTTTCTTT.

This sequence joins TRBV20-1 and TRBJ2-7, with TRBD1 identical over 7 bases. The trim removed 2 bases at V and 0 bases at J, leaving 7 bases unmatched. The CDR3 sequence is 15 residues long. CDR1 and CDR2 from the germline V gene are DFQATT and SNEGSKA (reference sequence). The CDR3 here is CSARPGQDISYEQYF. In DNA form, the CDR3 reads TGCAGTGCTAGACCCGGACAGGACATCTCCTACGAGCAGTACTTC.

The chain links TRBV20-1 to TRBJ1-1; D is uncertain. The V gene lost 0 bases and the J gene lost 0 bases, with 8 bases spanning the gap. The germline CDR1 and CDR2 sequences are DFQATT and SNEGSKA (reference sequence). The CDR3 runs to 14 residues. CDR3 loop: CSARDIGMNTEAFF. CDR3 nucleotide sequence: TGCAGTGCTAGAGATATAGGGATGAACACTGAAGCTTTCTTT.

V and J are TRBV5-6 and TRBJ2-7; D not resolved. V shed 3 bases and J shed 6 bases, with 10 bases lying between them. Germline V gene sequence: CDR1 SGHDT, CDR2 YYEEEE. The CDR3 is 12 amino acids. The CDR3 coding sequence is TGTGCCAGCAGCTCCTCCCAGCCCGAGCAGTACTTC. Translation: CASSSSQPEQYF.

The CDR3 nucleotides read TGTGCCAGCAGTTACGTCGAGCCCAGCGGGGGTCGCGAGCAGTACTTC. This gives the protein CASSYVEPSGGREQYF. This chain joins TRBV6-5 and TRBJ2-7; TRBD2 matches 8 bases. In germline, CDR1 is MNHEY, CDR2 SVGAGI. The CDR3 spans 16 residues. The ends lost 2 bases at V and 6 bases at J; junction bases unmatched: 12.

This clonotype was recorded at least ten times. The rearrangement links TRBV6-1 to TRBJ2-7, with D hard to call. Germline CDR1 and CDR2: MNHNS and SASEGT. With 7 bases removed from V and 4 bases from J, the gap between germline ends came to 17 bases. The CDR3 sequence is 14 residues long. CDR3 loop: CASIRQKGVYEQYF. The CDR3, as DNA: TGTGCCAGCATTCGGCAGAAAGGAGTGTACGAGCAGTACTTC.

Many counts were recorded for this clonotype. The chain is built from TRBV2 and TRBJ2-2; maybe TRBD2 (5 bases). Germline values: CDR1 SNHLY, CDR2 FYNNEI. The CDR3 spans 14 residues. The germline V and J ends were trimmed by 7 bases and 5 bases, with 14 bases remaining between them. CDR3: CASTFTRGTGELFF. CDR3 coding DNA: TGTGCCAGCACATTTACCCGAGGGACCGGGGAGCTGTTTTTT. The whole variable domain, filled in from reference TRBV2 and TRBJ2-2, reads EPEVTQTPSHQVTQMGQEVILRCVPISNHLYFYWYRQILGQKVEFLVSFYNNEISEKSEIFDDQFSVERPDGSNFTLKIRSTKLEDSAMYFCASTFTRGTGELFFGEGSRLTVL.

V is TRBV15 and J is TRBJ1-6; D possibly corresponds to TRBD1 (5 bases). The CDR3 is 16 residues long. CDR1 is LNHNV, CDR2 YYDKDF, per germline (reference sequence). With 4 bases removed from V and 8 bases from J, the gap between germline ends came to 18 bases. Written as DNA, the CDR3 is TGTGCCACCAGCACTACCCGGGACCGAGCATATTCACCCCTCCACTTT. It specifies CATSTTRDRAYSPLHF.

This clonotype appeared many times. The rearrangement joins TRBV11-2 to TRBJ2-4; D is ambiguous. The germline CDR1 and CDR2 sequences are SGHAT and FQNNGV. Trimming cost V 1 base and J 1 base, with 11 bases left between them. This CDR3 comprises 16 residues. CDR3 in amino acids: CASSLVLLGAKNIQYF. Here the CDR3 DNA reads TGTGCCAGCAGCTTAGTTCTACTTGGGGCCAAAAACATTCAGTACTTC.

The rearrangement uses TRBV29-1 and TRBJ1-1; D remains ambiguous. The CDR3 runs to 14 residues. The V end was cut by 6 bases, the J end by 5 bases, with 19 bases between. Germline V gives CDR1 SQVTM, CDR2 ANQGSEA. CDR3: CSVEVSGRNTEAFF. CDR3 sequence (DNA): TGCAGCGTCGAGGTCTCGGGAAGAAATACTGAAGCTTTCTTT. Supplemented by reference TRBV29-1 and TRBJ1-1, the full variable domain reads SAVISQKPSRDICQRGTSLTIQCQVDSQVTMMFWYRQQPGQSLTLIATANQGSEATYESGFVIDKFPISRPNLTFSTLTVSNMSPEDSSIYLCSVEVSGRNTEAFFGQGTRLTVV.

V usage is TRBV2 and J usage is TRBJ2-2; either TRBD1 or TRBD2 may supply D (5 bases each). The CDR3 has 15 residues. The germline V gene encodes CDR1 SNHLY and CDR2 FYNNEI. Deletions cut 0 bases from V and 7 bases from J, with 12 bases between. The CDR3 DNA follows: TGTGCCAGCAGTGAAGCTTTGGGGGTGTTCGGGGAGCTGTTTTTT. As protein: CASSEALGVFGELFF.

CDR3 in DNA: TGCGCCAGCAGTGAGACTCGCACAGATACGCAGTATTTT. Protein product: CASSETRTDTQYF. V is TRBV10-1 and J is TRBJ2-3; no reliable D call. This CDR3 has 13 residues. V shed 2 bases and J shed 1 base, with 4 bases lying between them. Germline CDR1 reads WNHNN; CDR2 reads SYGVQD (reference sequence).

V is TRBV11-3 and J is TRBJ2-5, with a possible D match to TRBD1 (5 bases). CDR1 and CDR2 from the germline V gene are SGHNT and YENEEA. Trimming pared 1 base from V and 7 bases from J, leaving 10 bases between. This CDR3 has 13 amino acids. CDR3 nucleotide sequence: TGTGCCAGCAGCTTAGGGGTCCAGGGGACCCAGTACTTC. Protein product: CASSLGVQGTQYF. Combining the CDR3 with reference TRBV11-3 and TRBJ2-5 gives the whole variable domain EAGVVQSPRYKIIEKKQPVAFWCNPISGHNTLYWYLQNLGQGPELLIRYENEEAVDDSQLPKDRFSAERLKGVDSTLKIQPAELGDSAVYLCASSLGVQGTQYFGPGTRLLVL.

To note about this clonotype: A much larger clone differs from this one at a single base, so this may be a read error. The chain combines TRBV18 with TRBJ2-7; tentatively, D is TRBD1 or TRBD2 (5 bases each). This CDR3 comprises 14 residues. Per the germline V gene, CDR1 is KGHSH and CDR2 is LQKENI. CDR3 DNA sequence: TGTGCCAGCCCACCGGGGACGACGGGTTACGAGCAGTACTTC. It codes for CASPPGTTGYEQYF.

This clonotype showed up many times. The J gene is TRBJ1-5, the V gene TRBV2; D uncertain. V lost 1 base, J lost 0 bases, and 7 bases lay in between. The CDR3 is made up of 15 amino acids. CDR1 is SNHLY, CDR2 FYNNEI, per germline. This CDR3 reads CASSEVGFSNQPQHF. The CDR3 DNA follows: TGTGCCAGCAGTGAAGTGGGGTTTAGCAATCAGCCCCAGCATTTT.

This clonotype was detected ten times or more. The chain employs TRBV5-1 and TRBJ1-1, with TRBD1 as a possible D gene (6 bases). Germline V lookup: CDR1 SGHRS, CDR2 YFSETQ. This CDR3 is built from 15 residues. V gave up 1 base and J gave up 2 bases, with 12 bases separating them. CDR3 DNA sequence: TGCGCCAGCAGCTTGAGGGGGGGCCCAAACACTGAAGCTTTCTTT. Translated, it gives CASSLRGGPNTEAFF.

CDR3 loop: CATSAPRQGRDEQFF. The CDR3 DNA sequence: TGTGCCACCAGTGCCCCGAGACAGGGAAGGGATGAGCAGTTCTTC. The V call is TRBV24-1, the J call TRBJ2-1, with 7 bases fitting TRBD1. Unmatched junction bases numbered 11, after V lost 5 bases and J lost 8 bases. This CDR3 has 15 residues. Germline V gene sequence: CDR1 KGHDR, CDR2 SFDVKD.